The rows below give T cell receptor beta chains drawn from one sample of a study of blood T cell repertoires in COVID-19. Libraries were prepared by immunoSEQ multiplex PCR; TCRdb keeps only in-frame clonotypes and omits some of them. The table lists a few hundred thousand clones, approximately 87% of them singletons. The sequenced sample was peripheral blood. These receptors all come from a human donor in a cohort sampled during active COVID-19. Each CDR3 is given without its conserved first and last residue.

CDR3aa,j_gene,v_gene
ASSPGGPYEQY,TRBJ2-7,TRBV4-2
ASRNRGLGYTEAF,TRBJ1-1,TRBV19
ASRGQGSGNTEAF,TRBJ1-1,TRBV28
ASSESRAVYEQY,TRBJ2-7,TRBV10-1
ASSPQGFRETQY,TRBJ2-5,TRBV2
SVPGQPNTEAF,TRBJ1-1,TRBV29-1
ASSLDRREISGYT,TRBJ1-2,TRBV5-6
ASSQDARGRVQPQH,TRBJ1-5,TRBV3-1/TRBV3-2
ASSITSGRGDTQY,TRBJ2-3,TRBV19
ASSTRVGETQY,TRBJ2-5,TRBV6-5
ASSLVGAAGTIY,TRBJ1-3,TRBV7-2
ASSVVPTTGGSSPLH,TRBJ1-6,TRBV9
ASSLTGDREAF,TRBJ1-1,TRBV28
ASSLRRISYEQY,TRBJ2-7,TRBV7-6
ASSEWLAGGPGQF,TRBJ2-1,TRBV2
ASSEKMASGRLLETQY,TRBJ2-5,TRBV6-1
ASSVTSGGANEQY,TRBJ2-7,TRBV5-4
ASGFRGLVQF,TRBJ2-1,TRBV6-5
ASSKTGQTYEQY,TRBJ2-7,TRBV2
ASSPRLADTYNEQF,TRBJ2-1,TRBV11-2
ASGLAGSSYEQY,TRBJ2-7,TRBV27
ASSLAGENTDTQY,TRBJ2-3,TRBV5-1
ASSRLAGKTGELF,TRBJ2-2,TRBV28
SATDRGRNYGYT,TRBJ1-2,TRBV20-1
ASSQELPGHITYGYT,TRBJ1-2,TRBV3-1/TRBV3-2
ASSLGGGAPDTQY,TRBJ2-3,TRBV7-2
ASSPRDRGRQPQH,TRBJ1-5,TRBV5-8
AISDYGTGEAF,TRBJ1-1,TRBV10-3
ASSPGRQLPYEQY,TRBJ2-7,TRBV18
ASSQDFEASTDTQY,TRBJ2-3,TRBV4-2
ASSSPGQGGYEQF,TRBJ2-1,TRBV6-5
ATSPNHRLNYGYT,TRBJ1-2,TRBV15
ASSPGTAGRRTGELF,TRBJ2-2,TRBV13
ASSLGQGARYEQY,TRBJ2-7,TRBV5-6
ASSPPGGMRYYGYT,TRBJ1-2,TRBV5-6
ASSFPGRGSYEQY,TRBJ2-7,TRBV6-2/TRBV6-3
ASSYGGQGGPAF,TRBJ1-1,TRBV6-5
ASSSRDRGLAVAKNIQY,TRBJ2-4,TRBV21-1
ASSLGGAEQY,TRBJ2-7,TRBV11-1
ASSPDTLNYGYT,TRBJ1-2,TRBV18
ASSLIRDSTRSPLH,TRBJ1-6,TRBV7-8
ASSNRVGENTIY,TRBJ1-3,TRBV19
ASSIGSNQPQH,TRBJ1-5,TRBV6-5
ASSLDGVGEQY,TRBJ2-7,TRBV5-1
AISESNRASGNTIY,TRBJ1-3,TRBV10-3
ASSLALSKLF,TRBJ1-4,TRBV5-8
ASSENSGEHF,TRBJ2-1,TRBV2
ASRPGLNYGYT,TRBJ1-2,TRBV19
ASGGGVDEQF,TRBJ2-1,TRBV11-2
ASSSHTSGNYRGYEQY,TRBJ2-7,TRBV7-9